This T cell receptor beta chain was retrieved from a study of patients and donors after allogeneic stem cell transplantation (dated by TCRdb to 2020 to 2021). CDR1 and CDR2 were assigned from the germline V gene (reference sequence) as LNHNV and YYDKDF. Deletion took 0 bases off V and 8 bases off J, with a span of 17 bases between the germline ends. The CDR3, cysteine through phenylalanine, is 16 amino acids long. Of the read, only the CDR3 DNA is kept; its 48 bases are in frame from base 1. This clonotype was counted a few times. What this receptor recognizes is not known. One base away there is no much larger clone; base qualities are not given. The library came from RT-PCR. Instrument used: NextSeq 550. TCRdb reprocessed the public reads (quality trimming at Q25 with fastp, clone calling with MiXCR) and kept in-frame beta chains. All rows with the same CDR3 protein become a single entry with the most common DNA and genes. A total of about a million distinct CDR3 sequences appear in this sample, 15% to 20% of them only once. Jointly, the top ten make up about 6% of the sample.

Recombination linked TRBV15 to TRBJ2-1; there is no confident call for the D gene. The receptor was isolated from a human donor who was either an allogeneic HSCT recipient or a stem cell or donor lymphocyte infusion donor (not recorded which). It is not recorded whose cells these are; they may come from a transplant donor. The specimen was blood, either unsorted or a sorted T cell fraction (not recorded which). The CDR3 has the sequence CATSREDQPLGYEQFF. At the DNA level, the sequence is TGTGCCACCAGCAGAGAGGATCAACCACTGGGATATGAGCAGTTCTTC.